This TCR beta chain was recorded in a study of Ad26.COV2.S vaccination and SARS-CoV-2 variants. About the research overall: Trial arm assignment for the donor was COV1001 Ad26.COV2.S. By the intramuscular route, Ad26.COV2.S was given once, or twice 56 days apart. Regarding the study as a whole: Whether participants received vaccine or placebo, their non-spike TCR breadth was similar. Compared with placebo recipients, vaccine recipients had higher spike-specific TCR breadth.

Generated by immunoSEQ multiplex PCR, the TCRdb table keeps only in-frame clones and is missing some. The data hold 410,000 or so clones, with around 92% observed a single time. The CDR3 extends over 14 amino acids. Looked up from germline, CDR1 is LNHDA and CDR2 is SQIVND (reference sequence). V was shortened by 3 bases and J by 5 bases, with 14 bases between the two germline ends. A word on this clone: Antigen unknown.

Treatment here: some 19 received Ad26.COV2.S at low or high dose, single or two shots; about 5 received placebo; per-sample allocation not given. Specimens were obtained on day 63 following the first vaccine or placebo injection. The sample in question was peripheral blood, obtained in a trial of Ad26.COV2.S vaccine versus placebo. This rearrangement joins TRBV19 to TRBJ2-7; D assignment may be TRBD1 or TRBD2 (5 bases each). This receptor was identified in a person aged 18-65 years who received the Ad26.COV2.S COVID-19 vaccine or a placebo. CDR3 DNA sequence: TGTGCCAGTAGTATCACTGAGGGGCCCAACGAGCAGTACTTC. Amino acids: CASSITEGPNEQYF.